One sample yielded the 28 T cell receptor beta chains listed below, sequenced in a study of blood T cell repertoires in COVID-19. The method was immunoSEQ multiplex PCR; TCRdb's version includes in-frame clones alone and lacks a portion of them. The data show around 15,000 clones, with around 90% seen just once and 24% held by the top ten. Material: peripheral blood. Receptor source: a man between 60 and 75 years old with acute or convalescent COVID-19.

The V gene is TRBV28, the J gene TRBJ1-2; 7 bases are shared with TRBD1. With V trimmed by 6 bases and J by 4 bases, 11 bases remained unmatched. Germline CDR1 MDHEN, CDR2 SYDVKM. This CDR3 is 15 amino acids long. In DNA, the CDR3 is TGTGCCAGCAGGGACCGGGACAGATTTTTCTATGGCTACACCTTC. This translates into CASRDRDRFFYGYTF.

This chain uses TRBV28 with TRBJ2-5, with 7 nucleotides matching TRBD2. In germline, CDR1 is MDHEN, CDR2 SYDVKM. With V trimmed by 2 bases and J by 5 bases, 14 bases remained unmatched. CDR3 size: 17 residues. CDR3 in amino acids: CASSLLVYGYGGETQYF. The CDR3 DNA reads TGTGCCAGCAGTTTACTTGTGTACGGGTACGGGGGGGAGACCCAGTACTTC.

This chain links TRBV28 with TRBJ1-4, with D possibly matching TRBD1 (5 bases). Trimming cost V 7 bases and J 2 bases, with 11 bases left between them. This CDR3 comprises 14 residues. Germline CDR1 is MDHEN and CDR2 is SYDVKM. The CDR3 DNA reads as TGTGCCAGCACCAGGGCGAGTACTAATGAAAAACTGTTTTTT. It codes for CASTRASTNEKLFF.

This clone was found once. This rearrangement joins TRBV5-4 to TRBJ2-3; possible D gene TRBD1, 6 bases. Germline lookup yields CDR1 SGHNT and CDR2 YYREEE (reference sequence). V lost 0 bases and J lost 1, with 12 bases in between. The CDR3 consists of 16 residues. As DNA, the CDR3 is TGTGCCAGCAGCTTGGATGTGGCAGGGGGCACAGATACGCAGTATTTT. It codes for CASSLDVAGGTDTQYF.

In its sample, this clone was seen a few times. J is TRBJ1-1 and V is TRBV19; D gene ambiguous. V gave up 7 bases and J gave up 0 bases, with 18 bases separating them. CDR1 is LNHDA, CDR2 SQIVND, per germline (reference sequence). The CDR3 runs to 16 residues. In nucleotides, the CDR3 is TGTGCCAGTACCGCCGCGGGTTGGAACATGAACACTGAAGCTTTCTTT. Encoded protein: CASTAAGWNMNTEAFF.

The rearrangement joins TRBV19 to TRBJ2-6; 10 nucleotides match TRBD1. The V and J ends lost 4 bases and 0 bases, in that order; junction bases with no gene match: 3. Germline CDR1 is LNHDA and CDR2 is SQIVND (reference sequence). CDR3 size: 17 residues. The DNA for the CDR3 is TGTGCCAGTAGTAGGGGACAGGGGATCTCTGGGGCCAACGTCCTGACTTTC. Its translation: CASSRGQGISGANVLTF.

CDR3 nucleotides: TGTGCCAGCAGCCACAGGACAGGGAATCAGCCCCAGCATTTT. Translated, it gives CASSHRTGNQPQHF. The chain joins TRBV3-1 (or the pseudogene TRBV3-2) to TRBJ1-5, with TRBD1 identical over 8 bases. There are 14 residues in the CDR3. The V gene's germline CDR1 is LGHDT and CDR2 YNNKEL (reference sequence). J lost 4 bases, V lost 3 bases, and 2 bases had no gene match.

V gene TRBV27 combines with J gene TRBJ1-1; the match to TRBD1 covers 7 bases. This CDR3 has 15 residues. V shed 5 bases and J 2 bases; nucleotides not matched to a gene: 8. CDR1 is MNHEY and CDR2 is SMNVEV in the germline V gene (reference sequence). CDR3 region: CASSPVDRVNTEAFF. The CDR3 coding sequence is TGTGCCAGCAGTCCTGTCGACAGGGTTAACACTGAAGCTTTCTTT.

The chain is built from TRBV11-2 and TRBJ2-3, with TRBD2 matching 11 bases. The junction had 5 bases not matched to a gene; V was cut back by 5 bases and J by 1 base. The CDR3 has 16 amino acids. In germline, CDR1 is SGHAT, CDR2 FQNNGV. The DNA for the CDR3 is TGTGCCAGCAGCCCGAGGACTAGCGGGCGCACAGATACGCAGTATTTT. Translating gives CASSPRTSGRTDTQYF.

The V gene is TRBV30, the J gene TRBJ2-7; 8 positions agree with TRBD2. This CDR3 spans 14 amino acids. Germline V gives CDR1 GTSNPN, CDR2 SVGIG (reference sequence). The V segment lost 5 bases and the J segment 7 bases; nucleotides outside the gene matches: 13. In DNA form, the CDR3 reads TGTGCCTGGGCGTCCCGGCGCCGGGGGGGGGAGCAGTACTTC. As protein: CAWASRRRGGEQYF.

J is TRBJ2-4 and V is TRBV2; D is perhaps TRBD2 (6 bases). The CDR3 has 13 amino acids. V gave up 3 bases and J gave up 7 bases, with 10 bases separating them. Germline assignment: CDR1 SNHLY and CDR2 FYNNEI. As DNA, the CDR3 is TGTGCCAGCAGTGAGGCCCGGGGGAACATTCAGTACTTC. Protein: CASSEARGNIQYF. The full variable domain, its missing parts supplied by reference TRBV2 and TRBJ2-4, is EPEVTQTPSHQVTQMGQEVILRCVPISNHLYFYWYRQILGQKVEFLVSFYNNEISEKSEIFDDQFSVERPDGSNFTLKIRSTKLEDSAMYFCASSEARGNIQYFGAGTRLSVL.

This clone occurred a few times. The genes are TRBV6-5 and TRBJ2-7; no clear D gene. The CDR3 length is 14 residues. The germline V gene encodes CDR1 MNHEY and CDR2 SVGAGI. The V end was cut by 7 bases, the J end by 5 bases, with 18 bases between. The CDR3 DNA reads as TGTGCCAGCAATCCTAGTGGGTCTGTCAACGAGCAGTACTTC. It specifies CASNPSGSVNEQYF.

This clone has a single count. J is TRBJ1-1 and V is TRBV11-2; tentatively, D is TRBD1 (6 bases). There are 16 residues in the CDR3. Looked up from germline, CDR1 is SGHAT and CDR2 is FQNNGV. The germline V and J ends were trimmed by 3 bases and 3 bases, with 17 bases remaining between them. The CDR3 here is CASSFYRARSHTEAFF. CDR3 DNA: TGTGCCAGCAGCTTTTACAGGGCACGGAGTCACACTGAAGCTTTCTTT.

CDR3 DNA: TGTGCCAGCAGCCCCGAGGGGACTAGCGGGTACAATGAGCAGTTCTTC. Amino acids: CASSPEGTSGYNEQFF. The chain is built from TRBV7-3 and TRBJ2-1; 12 positions agree with TRBD2. V lost 5 bases to trimming and J lost 4 bases; unmatched junction nucleotides: 6. CDR3 size: 16 residues. The germline CDR1 and CDR2 sequences are SGHTA and FQGTGA.

V usage is TRBV5-1 and J usage is TRBJ1-1; D might be TRBD1 (5 bases). Per the germline V gene, CDR1 is SGHRS and CDR2 is YFSETQ. Trimming removed 4 bases at V and 2 bases at J, with 15 bases between. The CDR3 is 15 residues long. The CDR3 region has the DNA TGCGCCAGCAGCCCAGACGGGAGGGGAAACACTGAAGCTTTCTTT. Translated: CASSPDGRGNTEAFF.

This chain links TRBV28 with TRBJ2-5; D call uncertain. Trimming took 5 bases from V and 0 from J, leaving 10 bases between them. The CDR3 has 14 residues. The V gene's germline CDR1 is MDHEN and CDR2 SYDVKM. CDR3 in amino acids: CASSQVLNQETQYF. Written as DNA, the CDR3 is TGTGCCAGCAGTCAGGTACTGAACCAAGAGACCCAGTACTTC.

This clone is a singleton in its sample. The chain carries TRBV18 and TRBJ2-3; 7 bases map to TRBD2. Trimming cost V 4 bases and J 0 bases; bases outside gene matches: 4. There are 15 residues in the CDR3. Germline V gives CDR1 KGHSH, CDR2 LQKENI. The CDR3 loop is CASSQRSGSTDTQYF. CDR3 DNA sequence: TGTGCCAGCTCACAGCGTAGCGGGAGCACAGATACGCAGTATTTT.

This chain links TRBV2 with TRBJ2-1, with TRBD2 matching over 16 bases. CDR1 is SNHLY and CDR2 is FYNNEI in the germline V gene. The ends lost 8 bases at V and 7 bases at J; junction bases unmatched: 2. The CDR3 runs to 14 residues. The CDR3 protein is CASAGLAGGNEQFF. Here the CDR3 DNA reads TGTGCCAGCGCGGGACTAGCGGGGGGGAATGAGCAGTTCTTC.

The chain recombines TRBV7-8 with TRBJ1-5; D is ambiguous. This CDR3 comprises 15 residues. Looked up from germline, CDR1 is SGHVS and CDR2 is FQNEAQ. With 5 bases removed from V and 6 bases from J, the gap between germline ends came to 17 bases. Here the CDR3 reads CASSPERVVRQPQHF. CDR3 DNA sequence: TGTGCCAGCAGCCCAGAACGGGTAGTCCGTCAGCCCCAGCATTTT.

The V call is TRBV3-1 (or the pseudogene TRBV3-2), the J call TRBJ2-7; the match to TRBD2 covers 13 bases. CDR1 is LGHDT and CDR2 is YNNKEL in the germline V gene (reference sequence). Germline trimming cut 4 bases from V and 5 bases from J; bases unmatched to any gene: 5. This CDR3 contains 15 residues. DNA of the CDR3: TGTGCCAGCAGCCTTTGGGGGACTAGCGGGAACGAGCAGTACTTC. The encoded protein is CASSLWGTSGNEQYF.

The chain has TRBV7-2 and TRBJ1-2; D is unclear. V lost 1 base and J lost 4, with 22 bases in between. The CDR3 is made up of 18 amino acids. From germline, CDR1 is SGHTA and CDR2 FQGNSA. The CDR3 protein is CASSLDSGGLAPLYGYTF. DNA of the CDR3: TGTGCCAGCAGCTTAGACAGCGGCGGACTGGCCCCTCTCTATGGCTACACCTTC.

The rearrangement links TRBV30 to TRBJ2-7, with 7 bases matching TRBD1. The V and J ends lost 2 bases and 0 bases, in that order; junction bases with no gene match: 4. Germline CDR1 is GTSNPN and CDR2 is SVGIG (reference sequence). CDR3 length equals 14 residues. The DNA for the CDR3 is TGTGCCTGGAGTTTTAAGGGGGCCTCCTACGAGCAGTACTTC. It yields the protein CAWSFKGASYEQYF.

The chain combines TRBV5-5 with TRBJ2-7; D gene ambiguous. The CDR3 extends over 15 amino acids. The ends were cut back, 1 base at V and 0 bases at J, with 11 bases in the middle. From germline, CDR1 is SGHKS and CDR2 YYEKEE (reference sequence). In DNA form, the CDR3 reads TGTGCCAGCAGCTTGATTCGGGTCAGCTCCTACGAGCAGTACTTC. It codes for CASSLIRVSSYEQYF.

The count of this clone is one. The chain uses TRBV23-1 and TRBJ1-1; D not certain. TRBV23-1 is an open reading frame, and its role is uncertain. The CDR3 runs to 15 residues. V was cut by 9 bases and J by 1 base, with 18 bases left in between. The CDR3 bases are TGCGCCAGGCGGAATGAAACAAGGAGGAACACTGAAGCTTTCTTT. It translates to CARRNETRRNTEAFF.

The J gene is TRBJ2-3, the V gene TRBV27, with D maybe TRBD1 (5 bases). The germline V and J ends were trimmed by 5 bases and 4 bases, with 13 bases remaining between them. In germline, CDR1 is MNHEY, CDR2 SMNVEV (reference sequence). The CDR3 length is 14 residues. CDR3 region: CASSITLGPDTQYF. The CDR3 DNA follows: TGTGCCAGCAGTATAACGCTGGGGCCAGATACGCAGTATTTT.

In its sample, this clone was seen a few times. The rearrangement uses TRBV5-1 and TRBJ1-6; D perhaps matches TRBD1 (5 bases). The CDR3 consists of 14 residues. Germline loops: CDR1 SGHRS, CDR2 YFSETQ. The V and J ends lost 4 bases and 10 bases respectively, with 15 bases between them. This CDR3 is CASSTAGRQSPLHF. The CDR3 DNA is TGCGCCAGCAGCACAGCAGGGCGCCAGTCACCCCTCCACTTT.

The chain uses TRBV7-8 and TRBJ2-2; 10 positions match TRBD2. Unmatched junction bases numbered 6, after V lost 8 bases and J lost 3 bases. The CDR3 has 15 residues. CDR1 is SGHVS and CDR2 is FQNEAQ in the germline V gene. CDR3 DNA sequence: TGTGCCAGCGGGTTGACTAGCGGGTACACCGGGGAGCTGTTTTTT. Its protein product is CASGLTSGYTGELFF.

This clone is a singleton in its sample. This CDR3 is CASRPALTGSGEQYF. In nucleotides, the CDR3 is TGTGCCAGCAGACCCGCCCTGACAGGGTCCGGCGAGCAGTACTTC. The chain carries TRBV7-6 and TRBJ2-7, with TRBD1 matching 7 bases. V was pared by 6 bases and J by 6 bases, with 14 bases of the junction left unmatched. CDR3 length equals 15 residues. Germline loops: CDR1 SGHVS, CDR2 FNYEAQ.